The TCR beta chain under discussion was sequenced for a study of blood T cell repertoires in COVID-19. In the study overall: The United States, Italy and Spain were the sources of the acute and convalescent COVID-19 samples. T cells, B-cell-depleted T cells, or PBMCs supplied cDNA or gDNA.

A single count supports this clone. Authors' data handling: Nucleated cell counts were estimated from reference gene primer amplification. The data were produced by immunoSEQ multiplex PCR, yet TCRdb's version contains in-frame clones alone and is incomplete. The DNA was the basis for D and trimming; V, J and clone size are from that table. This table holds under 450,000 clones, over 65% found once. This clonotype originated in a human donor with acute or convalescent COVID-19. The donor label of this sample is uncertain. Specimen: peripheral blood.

The CDR3 spells CASTPGGAGEKLFF. The CDR3 DNA reads as TGTGCCAGCACCCCTGGGGGGGCCGGTGAAAAACTGTTTTTT. The V call is TRBV2, the J call TRBJ1-4; D is perhaps TRBD1 (6 bases). V was clipped by 7 bases and J by 7 bases, with 16 bases between them. The germline V gene has CDR1 SNHLY and CDR2 FYNNEI. The CDR3 consists of 14 residues.